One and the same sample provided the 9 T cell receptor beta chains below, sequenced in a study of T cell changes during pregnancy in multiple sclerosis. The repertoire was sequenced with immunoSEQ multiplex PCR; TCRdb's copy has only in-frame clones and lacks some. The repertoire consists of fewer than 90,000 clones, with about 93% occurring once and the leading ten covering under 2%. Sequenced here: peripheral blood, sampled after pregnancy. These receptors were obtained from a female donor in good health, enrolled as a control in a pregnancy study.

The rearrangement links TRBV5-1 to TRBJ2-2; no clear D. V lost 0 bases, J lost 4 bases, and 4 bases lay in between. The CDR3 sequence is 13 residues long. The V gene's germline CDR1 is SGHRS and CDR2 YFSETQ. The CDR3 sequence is CASSLAVTGELFF. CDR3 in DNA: TGCGCCAGCAGCTTGGCGGTCACCGGGGAGCTGTTTTTT.

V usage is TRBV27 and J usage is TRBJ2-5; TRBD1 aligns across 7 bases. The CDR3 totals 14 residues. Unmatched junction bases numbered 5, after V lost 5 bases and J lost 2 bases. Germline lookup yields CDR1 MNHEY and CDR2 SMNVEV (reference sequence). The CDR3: CASSGQARQETQYF. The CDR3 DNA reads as TGTGCCAGCAGTGGACAGGCCAGACAAGAGACCCAGTACTTC.

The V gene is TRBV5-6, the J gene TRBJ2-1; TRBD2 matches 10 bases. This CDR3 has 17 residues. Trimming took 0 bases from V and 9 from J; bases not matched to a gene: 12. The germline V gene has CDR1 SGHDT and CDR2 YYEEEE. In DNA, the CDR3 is TGTGCCAGCAGCTTGGTGACTAGCGGGTTCAAAACAGGTGAGCAGTTCTTC. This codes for CASSLVTSGFKTGEQFF. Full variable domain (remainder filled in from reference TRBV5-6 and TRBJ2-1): DAGVTQSPTHLIKTRGQQVTLRCSPKSGHDTVSWYQQALGQGPQFIFQYYEEEERQRGNFPDRFSGHQFPNYSSELNVNALLLGDSALYLCASSLVTSGFKTGEQFFGPGTRLTVL.

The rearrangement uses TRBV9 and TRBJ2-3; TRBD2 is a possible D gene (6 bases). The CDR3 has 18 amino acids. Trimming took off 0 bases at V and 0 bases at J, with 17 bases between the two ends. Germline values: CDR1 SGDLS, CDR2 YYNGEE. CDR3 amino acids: CASSVGIGGTSSTDTQYF. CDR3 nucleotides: TGTGCCAGCAGCGTAGGGATAGGCGGGACCTCTAGCACAGATACGCAGTATTTT. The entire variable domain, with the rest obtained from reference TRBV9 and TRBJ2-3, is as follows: DSGVTQTPKHLITATGQRVTLRCSPRSGDLSVYWYQQSLDQGLQFLIQYYNGEERAKGNILERFSAQQFPDLHSELNLSSLELGDSALYFCASSVGIGGTSSTDTQYFGPGTRLTVL.

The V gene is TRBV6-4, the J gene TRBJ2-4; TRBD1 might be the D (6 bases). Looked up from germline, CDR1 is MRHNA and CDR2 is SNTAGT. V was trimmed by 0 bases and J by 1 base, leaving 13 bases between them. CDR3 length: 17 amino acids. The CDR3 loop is CASSDSTRGRAKNIQYF. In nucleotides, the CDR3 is TGTGCCAGCAGTGACTCGACCAGGGGACGGGCCAAAAACATTCAGTACTTC.

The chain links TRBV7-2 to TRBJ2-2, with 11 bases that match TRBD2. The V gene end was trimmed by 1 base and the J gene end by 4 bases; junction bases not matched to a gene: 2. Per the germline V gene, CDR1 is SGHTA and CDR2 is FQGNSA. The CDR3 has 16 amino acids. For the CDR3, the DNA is TGTGCCAGCAGCTTAGGGACTAGCGGGTTCACCGGGGAGCTGTTTTTT. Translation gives CASSLGTSGFTGELFF.

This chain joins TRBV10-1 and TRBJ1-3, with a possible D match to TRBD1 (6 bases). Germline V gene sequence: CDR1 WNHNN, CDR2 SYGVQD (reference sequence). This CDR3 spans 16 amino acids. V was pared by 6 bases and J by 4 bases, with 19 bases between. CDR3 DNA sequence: TGCGCCAGCAGAGCAGCTACAGGGTCCCTCGGAAACACCATATATTTT. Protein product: CASRAATGSLGNTIYF.

In nucleotides, the CDR3 is TGTGCCAGCAGTTACTCAGGGGCTTGGGGCTACACCTTC. Translation gives CASSYSGAWGYTF. This chain joins TRBV6-5 and TRBJ1-2, with TRBD1 as a possible D gene (5 bases). The ends were cut back, 0 bases at V and 8 bases at J, with 10 bases in the middle. This CDR3 has 13 amino acids. CDR1 and CDR2 from the germline V gene are MNHEY and SVGAGI.

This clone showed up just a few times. Here the CDR3 DNA reads TGTGCCTGGAGCCGAGGGAACGAAGCTTTCTTT. As protein: CAWSRGNEAFF. The chain recombines TRBV30 with TRBJ1-1; D is unresolved. The CDR3 has 11 residues. CDR1 and CDR2 from the germline V gene are GTSNPN and SVGIG (reference sequence). With 3 bases removed from V and 8 bases from J, the gap between germline ends came to 10 bases.